Sequencing of this TCR beta chain was carried out in a study of T-cell reconstitution after alpha-beta-depleted transplantation in children. Researchers prepared the TCRbeta library using unique molecular identifiers, the study reports. TCRdb used MiXCR to reprocess the PCR reads, holding one entry per CDR3 protein. The sample consists of roughly 670,000 distinct CDR3 sequences, around 14% of them appearing once. This clonotype has at least ten counts. The CDR3 is made up of 16 amino acids. The V segment lost 3 bases and the J segment 4 bases; nucleotides outside the gene matches: 6. Sequenced here: PBMCs, sampled before TCRalphabeta/CD19-depleted stem cell transplant. This sequence joins TRBV12-3 or TRBV12-4 and TRBJ2-2, with 9 bases lining up with TRBD2. This receptor was taken from a girl aged 2 to 10 with congenital amegakaryocytic thrombocytopenia, due to receive a stem cell transplant. The CDR3 region is CASSFSAGGGTGELFF. The CDR3, as DNA: TGTGCCAGCAGTTTTTCAGCGGGAGGTGGCACCGGGGAGCTGTTTTTT.